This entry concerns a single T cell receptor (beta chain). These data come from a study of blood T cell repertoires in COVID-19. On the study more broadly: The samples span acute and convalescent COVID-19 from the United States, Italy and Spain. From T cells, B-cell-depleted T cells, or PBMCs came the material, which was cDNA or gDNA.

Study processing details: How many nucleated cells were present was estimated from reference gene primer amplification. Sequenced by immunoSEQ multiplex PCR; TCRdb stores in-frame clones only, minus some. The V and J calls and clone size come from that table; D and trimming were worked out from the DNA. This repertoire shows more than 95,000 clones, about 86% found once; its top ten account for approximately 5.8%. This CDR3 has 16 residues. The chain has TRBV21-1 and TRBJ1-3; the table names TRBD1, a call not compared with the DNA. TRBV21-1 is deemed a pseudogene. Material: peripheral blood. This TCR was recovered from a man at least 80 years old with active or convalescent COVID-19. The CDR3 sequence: CASSGDRQGSGNTIYF. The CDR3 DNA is TGTGCCAGCAGCGGGGATCGACAGGGGTCCGGAAACACCATATATTTT.